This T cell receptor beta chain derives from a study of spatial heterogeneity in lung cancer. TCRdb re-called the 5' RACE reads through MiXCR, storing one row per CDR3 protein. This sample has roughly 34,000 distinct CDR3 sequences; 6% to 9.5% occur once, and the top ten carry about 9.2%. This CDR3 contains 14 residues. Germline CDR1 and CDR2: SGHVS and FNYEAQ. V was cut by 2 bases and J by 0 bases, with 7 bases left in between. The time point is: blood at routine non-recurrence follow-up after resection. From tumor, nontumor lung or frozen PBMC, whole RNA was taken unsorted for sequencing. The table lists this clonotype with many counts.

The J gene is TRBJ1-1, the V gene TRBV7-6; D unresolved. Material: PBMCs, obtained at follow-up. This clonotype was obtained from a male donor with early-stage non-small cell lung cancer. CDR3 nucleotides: TGTGCCAGCAGCTTACAAACATTGAACACTGAAGCTTTCTTT. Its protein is CASSLQTLNTEAFF.